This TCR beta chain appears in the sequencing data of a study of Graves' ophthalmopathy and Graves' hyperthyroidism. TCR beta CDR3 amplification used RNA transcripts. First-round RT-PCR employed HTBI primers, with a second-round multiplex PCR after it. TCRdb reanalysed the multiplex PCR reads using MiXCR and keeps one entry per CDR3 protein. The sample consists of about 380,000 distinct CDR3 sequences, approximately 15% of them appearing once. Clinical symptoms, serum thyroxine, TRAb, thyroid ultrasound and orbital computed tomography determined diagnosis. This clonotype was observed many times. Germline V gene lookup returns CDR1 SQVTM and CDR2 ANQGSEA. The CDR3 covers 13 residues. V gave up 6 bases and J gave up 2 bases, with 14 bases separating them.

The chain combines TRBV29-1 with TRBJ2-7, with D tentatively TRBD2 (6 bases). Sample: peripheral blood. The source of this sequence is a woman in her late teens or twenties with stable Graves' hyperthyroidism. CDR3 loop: CSVVADTPYEQYF. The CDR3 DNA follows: TGCAGCGTCGTAGCGGACACCCCCTACGAGCAGTACTTC.